Listed below are T cell receptor beta chains from one sample, sequenced in a study of shared clonotypes between healthy human individuals. TCRdb's copy holds only in-frame clones and misses some; the assay was immunoSEQ multiplex PCR. This sample yields 1 million to 1.2 million clones, of which roughly 77% are seen a single time; 0.89% belongs to the top ten. The sequenced sample was memory CD4+ T cells from PBMCs. The receptors were sampled from a man between 18 and 35 years old in good health. Some clones in this sample may be carry-over from other donors' samples. Both conserved end residues are part of each CDR3. Each record gives: J gene, D gene, V gene, clone size, CDR3 protein, CDR3 DNA. The D gene is left open where the match is weak. Rows give clone size only sometimes, using once, few, many, or a class for an expanded clone.

TRBJ1-2 NA TRBV28 few CASGGPYGYTF TGTGCCAGCGGGGGGCCTTATGGCTACACCTTC
TRBJ2-3 NA TRBV6-1 NA CASRERFSSTDTQYF TGTGCCAGCAGAGAGCGGTTCTCAAGCACAGATACGCAGTATTTT
TRBJ2-2 NA TRBV11-1 few CASSYRDTGELFF TGTGCCAGCAGCTACAGGGACACCGGGGAGCTGTTTTTT
TRBJ2-2 NA TRBV4-1 NA CASSQGTIFDTGELFF TGCGCCAGCAGCCAAGGGACTATTTTTGACACCGGGGAGCTGTTTTTT
TRBJ2-7 TRBD2 TRBV11-2 NA CASSLLTSGTYEQYF TGTGCCAGCAGCTTATTGACTAGCGGGACTTACGAGCAGTACTTC
TRBJ2-2 NA TRBV11-3 NA CASSPRRGVTEATGELFF TGTGCCAGCAGCCCCCGGAGGGGTGTTACCGAGGCCACCGGGGAGCTGTTTTTT
TRBJ1-1 NA TRBV6-5 NA CASSYSVGTTEAFF TGTGCCAGCAGTTACTCTGTGGGGACAACTGAAGCTTTCTTT
TRBJ1-3 NA TRBV7-2 few CASSLGHRAGGNTIYF TGTGCCAGCAGCTTAGGCCACAGGGCGGGAGGAAACACCATATATTTT
TRBJ1-3 NA TRBV5-6 NA CASSLLIPRSGNTIYF TGTGCCAGCAGCTTGTTGATCCCCCGCTCTGGAAACACCATATATTTT
TRBJ2-7 TRBD1 TRBV11-2 NA CASSLATGGYEQYF TGTGCCAGCAGCTTAGCAACAGGGGGCTACGAGCAGTACTTC
TRBJ2-1 TRBD2 TRBV10-3 NA CAISNSGSVDEQFF TGTGCCATCAGCAATAGCGGGAGTGTGGATGAGCAGTTCTTC
TRBJ2-3 NA TRBV7-3 NA CASSLTPQGYTDTQYF TGTGCCAGCAGCTTAACCCCCCAGGGATACACAGATACGCAGTATTTT
TRBJ2-7 NA TRBV7-8 NA CASSWTRPAYEQYF TGTGCCAGCAGCTGGACGCGGCCGGCCTACGAGCAGTACTTC
TRBJ2-2 NA TRBV28 NA CASVTRGPFTGELFF TGTGCCAGCGTAACCAGGGGCCCTTTCACCGGGGAGCTGTTTTTT
TRBJ2-6 NA TRBV7-3 NA CASSLLGSGANVLTF TGTGCCAGCAGCTTGTTGGGATCTGGGGCCAACGTCCTGACTTTC
TRBJ2-1 NA TRBV7-9 NA CASRYRGGGANEQFF TGTGCCAGCAGATACCGGGGCGGTGGGGCCAATGAGCAGTTCTTC
TRBJ2-2 NA TRBV5-4 NA CASSSMTGVRPGELFF TGTGCCAGCAGCTCCATGACAGGTGTCAGACCCGGGGAGCTGTTTTTT
TRBJ1-2 NA TRBV11-2 few CASSPTWDPNYGYTF TGTGCCAGCAGCCCCACCTGGGATCCCAACTATGGCTACACCTTC
TRBJ2-2 TRBD2 TRBV7-3 once CASSLWSPQLAGGYTGELFF TGTGCCAGCAGCTTATGGTCCCCACAACTAGCGGGAGGGTACACCGGGGAGCTGTTTTTT
TRBJ2-7 TRBD1 TRBV6-6 NA CASSYETGGKYEQYF TGTGCCAGCAGTTACGAGACAGGGGGAAAGTACGAGCAGTACTTC
TRBJ1-6 NA TRBV28 NA CASSQPRTAVNSPLHF TGTGCCAGCAGCCAGCCGAGGACAGCGGTTAATTCACCCCTCCACTTT
TRBJ2-6 TRBD1 TRBV5-8 NA CASSDRGRGANVLTF TGTGCCAGCAGCGACAGGGGGCGTGGGGCCAACGTCCTGACTTTC
TRBJ2-1 TRBD1 TRBV5-1 few CASSSGTGNNEQFF TGCGCCAGCAGCTCCGGGACAGGGAACAATGAGCAGTTCTTC
TRBJ1-3 NA TRBV5-1 few CASMYDSQSGNTIYF TGCGCCAGCATGTACGACAGTCAAAGTGGAAACACCATATATTTT
TRBJ2-5 NA TRBV6-6 NA CASSYIRGETQYF TGTGCCAGCAGTTACATCAGGGGAGAGACCCAGTACTTC
TRBJ1-5 NA TRBV2 NA CASREGRGQPQHF TGTGCCAGCAGGGAAGGGCGAGGCCAGCCCCAGCATTTT
TRBJ2-3 TRBD1 TRBV5-1 NA CASSLEGQGIDTQYF TGCGCCAGCAGCTTGGAGGGACAGGGGATAGATACGCAGTATTTT
TRBJ2-1 TRBD2 TRBV2 once CASSTPSGGLGAYNEQFF TGTGCCAGCAGTACTCCATCCGGGGGACTAGGGGCCTACAATGAGCAGTTCTTC
TRBJ1-5 NA TRBV6-1 NA CASSEFQPQHF TGTGCCAGCAGTGAATTTCAGCCCCAGCATTTT
TRBJ1-2 NA TRBV5-8 NA CASSPGTLYGYTF TGTGCCAGCAGCCCCGGGACACTTTATGGCTACACCTTC
TRBJ1-2 NA TRBV28 few CASSLERGRGYTF TGTGCCAGCAGTCTGGAAAGGGGAAGAGGCTACACCTTC
TRBJ2-7 NA TRBV5-4 NA CASSWGQGRSSEQYF TGTGCCAGCAGCTGGGGTCAGGGGAGATCCTCCGAGCAGTACTTC
TRBJ1-5 TRBD1 TRBV5-1 NA CASSLEGQGGQPQHF TGCGCCAGCAGCTTGGAGGGACAGGGAGGCCAGCCCCAGCATTTT
TRBJ2-5 NA TRBV29-1 NA CSAGEYQETQYF TGCAGCGCGGGGGAGTACCAAGAGACCCAGTACTTC
TRBJ2-7 NA TRBV9 NA CASSVSGVTYEQYF TGTGCCAGCAGCGTATCGGGGGTAACCTACGAGCAGTACTTC
TRBJ2-5 NA TRBV7-7 NA CASSPQGRAETQYF TGTGCCAGCAGCCCTCAGGGAAGGGCGGAGACCCAGTACTTC
TRBJ2-7 NA TRBV23-1 NA CASSRGSCEQYF TGCGCCAGCAGTCGGGGGAGTTGCGAGCAGTACTTC
TRBJ1-1 NA TRBV6-1 few CASRETGETEAFF TGTGCCAGCAGGGAAACAGGTGAAACTGAAGCTTTCTTT
TRBJ2-1 NA TRBV6-5 NA CASSLDPGRGNEQFF TGTGCCAGCAGCCTCGACCCCGGTAGGGGCAATGAGCAGTTCTTC